The subject of this entry is one TCR beta chain. CDR3 length: 12 residues. Germline V gives CDR1 SGHDT, CDR2 YYEEEE. V lost 4 bases and J lost 1, with 5 bases in between. This entry belongs to a study of blood T cell repertoires in COVID-19. Study information: Sites across the United States, Italy and Spain contributed samples from acute and convalescent COVID-19. PBMCs, B-cell-depleted T cells, or T cells provided the cDNA or gDNA that made up the material.

In the original analysis: Amplification of reference gene primers was used by the study to estimate nucleated cell counts. TCRdb keeps only in-frame clones here, not all; method: immunoSEQ multiplex PCR. The DNA was the basis for D and trimming; V, J and clone size are from that table. Of some 120,000 clones in the sample, less than 85% were seen once. This chain joins TRBV5-6 and TRBJ1-1; the D is unclear. The sequence was obtained from a man younger than 40 with acute or convalescent COVID-19. The source material was peripheral blood. CDR3 sequence: CASSPWNTEAFF. The CDR3 region has the DNA TGTGCCAGCAGCCCCTGGAACACTGAAGCTTTCTTT.